These 25 T cell receptor beta chains share one sample of origin, sequenced in a study of CD8+CD57+ T cells in acquired aplastic anemia. Template material for TCR beta VDJ and CDR3 profiling consisted of genomic DNA. TCRdb used MiXCR to reprocess the reads, holding one entry per CDR3 protein. The sample lists about 160,000 distinct CDR3 sequences, roughly 45% occurring once. Sequenced: sorted CD4+, CD8+, or CD8+CD57+ T cells (not recorded which) from PBMCs. The receptors here all came from a human donor in good health.

The sample holds a few counts of this clonotype. The V and J genes are TRBV10-1 and TRBJ1-1; maybe TRBD1 (6 bases). CDR1 is WNHNN, CDR2 SYGVQD, per germline (reference sequence). The V end was cut by 7 bases, the J end by 6 bases, with 48 bases between. This CDR3 comprises 24 residues. The CDR3 spells CASNLSEKDRIGDPYTVLLPEAFF. Here the CDR3 DNA reads TGCGCCAGCAACCTCAGTGAAAAGGACAGAATTGGGGATCCGTATACGGTTCTGTTACCTGAAGCTTTCTTT.

The rearrangement links TRBV18 to TRBJ2-2; 7 bases are shared with TRBD1. From germline, CDR1 is KGHSH and CDR2 LQKENI. V lost 6 bases and J lost 4; bases outside the gene matches: 8. The CDR3 has 15 residues. DNA of the CDR3: TGTGCCAGCTCGCCCCAGAGGACAGGCACCGGGGAGCTGTTTTTT. Protein product: CASSPQRTGTGELFF.

J is TRBJ2-1 and V is TRBV25-1, with 8 bases lining up with TRBD1. The CDR3 length is 14 residues. V lost 8 bases to trimming and J lost 4 bases; unmatched junction nucleotides: 7. The germline V gene has CDR1 MGHDK and CDR2 SYGVNS. The CDR3 nucleotides are TGTGCCAGCTCACCGGGACAGGCGTACAATGAGCAGTTCTTC. Translating gives CASSPGQAYNEQFF.

There are many counts of this clonotype. The chain combines TRBV19 with TRBJ1-5; TRBD1 is a possible D gene (6 bases). V was pared by 2 bases and J by 11 bases, with 13 bases between. Germline V gene data show CDR1 as LNHDA and CDR2 as SQIVND (reference sequence). CDR3 length: 13 residues. CDR3 sequence reads: CASSISDPGAQHF. Here the CDR3 DNA reads TGTGCCAGTAGTATATCGGACCCAGGGGCCCAGCATTTT.

This clonotype was seen a few times. This rearrangement joins TRBV7-8 to TRBJ2-5; 9 bases align to TRBD1. The CDR3 is made up of 16 amino acids. CDR1 and CDR2 (germline): SGHVS, FQNEAQ. V lost 5 bases to trimming and J lost 1 base; unmatched junction nucleotides: 8. CDR3 protein: CASSPPGTGIQETQYF. CDR3 sequence (DNA): TGTGCCAGCAGCCCCCCCGGGACAGGGATCCAAGAGACCCAGTACTTC.

This sequence joins TRBV10-3 and TRBJ2-1; the D is unclear. Germline V lookup: CDR1 ENHRY, CDR2 SYGVKD. This CDR3 is built from 13 residues. The V and J ends lost 4 bases and 8 bases respectively, with 12 bases between them. The CDR3, as DNA: TGTGCCATCAGTGCGGCCCCTGGGGATGAGCAGTTCTTC. It translates to CAISAAPGDEQFF.

The sample holds one count of this clonotype. This sequence joins TRBV6-1 and TRBJ2-5, with 7 bases that match TRBD2. Germline V gene lookup returns CDR1 MNHNS and CDR2 SASEGT. This CDR3 has 15 amino acids. V trimming: 2 bases; J trimming: 2 bases; junction bases outside the gene matches: 5. DNA for the CDR3: TGTGCCAGCAGTGAATCGGGGGGTCAACAAGAGACCCAGTACTTC. It codes for CASSESGGQQETQYF.

A few counts support this clonotype. The chain carries TRBV28 and TRBJ1-2; TRBD1 matches 8 bases. CDR1 and CDR2 (germline): MDHEN, SYDVKM. J gave up 8 bases and V 7 bases, and 9 bases lay outside the gene matches. CDR3 size: 13 residues. CDR3 DNA sequence: TGTGCCAGCACCCAAGACAGGGGCAGGGGCTACACCTTC. Protein product: CASTQDRGRGYTF.

This clonotype was observed at least ten times. The gene calls are TRBV7-2 and TRBJ1-5, with TRBD1 as a possible D gene (6 bases). CDR3 length: 13 residues. Germline V gene data show CDR1 as SGHTA and CDR2 as FQGNSA. Trimming shortened V by 5 bases and J by 1 base, and 6 bases separated the two germline ends. Written as DNA, the CDR3 is TGTGCCAGCAGCGGACAGAGCAATCAGCCCCAGCATTTT. Translated: CASSGQSNQPQHF.

This clonotype was seen at least ten times. The DNA of the CDR3 is TGCGCCAGCCAGGACGGAAGCTCTGGAAACACCATATATTTT. It is translated as CASQDGSSGNTIYF. The chain links TRBV5-1 to TRBJ1-3; D remains unclear. CDR3 size: 14 residues. V was cut by 7 bases and J by 0 bases, with 11 bases left in between. Per the germline V gene, CDR1 is SGHRS and CDR2 is YFSETQ.

Notes on this clonotype: A read error may account for a junction end that differs from germline. The rearrangement links TRBV10-3 to TRBJ2-5; D possibly corresponds to TRBD2 (6 bases). This CDR3 comprises 16 residues. Germline V CDR1 and CDR2: ENHRY, SYGVKD. CDR3 region: CASSYGGITGEETQYF. The CDR3 bases are TGTGCCAGCAGTTACGGAGGGATCACCGGGGAAGAGACCCAGTACTTC.

The rearrangement uses TRBV19 and TRBJ2-7; 9 bases match TRBD1. Per the germline V gene, CDR1 is LNHDA and CDR2 is SQIVND (reference sequence). The CDR3 is 18 residues long. V was pared by 5 bases and J by 3 bases, with 17 bases of the junction left unmatched. This CDR3 reads CASSCAWGTGWNCYEQYF. The CDR3 DNA reads TGTGCCAGTAGTTGCGCGTGGGGGACAGGGTGGAACTGCTACGAGCAGTACTTC.

This clonotype has just one count. This chain connects TRBV12-3 or TRBV12-4 to TRBJ2-7, with TRBD2 matching 9 bases. There are 15 residues in the CDR3. V was clipped by 5 bases and J by 5 bases; unmatched bases: 10. CDR3 bases: TGTGCCAGCAGTGAGTCACTAGCGGGTTCGGACGAGCAGTACTTC. Translated, it gives CASSESLAGSDEQYF.

The chain links TRBV19 to TRBJ2-6; 9 bases are shared with TRBD1. Trimming at V came to 4 bases and at J to 0 bases, leaving 1 base not matched to a gene. The CDR3 has 16 residues. CDR1 and CDR2 from the germline V gene are LNHDA and SQIVND (reference sequence). CDR3 sequence: CASSTTGGSGANVLTF. DNA of the CDR3: TGTGCCAGTAGTACGACAGGGGGCTCTGGGGCCAACGTCCTGACTTTC.

This clonotype was picked up many times. The rearrangement joins TRBV4-1 to TRBJ1-5; weak D call: TRBD1 (6 bases). V was clipped by 1 base and J by 2 bases, with 9 bases between them. Germline lookup yields CDR1 MGHRA and CDR2 YSYEKL. The CDR3 contains 15 residues. The DNA for the CDR3 is TGCGCCAGCAGCCAAGGGACAGTCGGCAATCAGCCCCAGCATTTT. Its translation is CASSQGTVGNQPQHF.

The chain combines TRBV2 with TRBJ2-2; 13 nucleotides match TRBD2. Germline trimming cut 6 bases from V and 4 bases from J; bases unmatched to any gene: 5. The CDR3 has 16 amino acids. Germline loops: CDR1 SNHLY, CDR2 FYNNEI. The CDR3 nucleotides are TGTGCCAGCAGACCGGGACTAGCGGGAATCACCGGGGAGCTGTTTTTT. Amino acid sequence: CASRPGLAGITGELFF.

In this sample, this clonotype turned up many times. This chain joins TRBV19 and TRBJ2-7; D unresolved. The CDR3 is 13 amino acids. Germline loops: CDR1 LNHDA, CDR2 SQIVND (reference sequence). Trimming stripped 3 bases from V and 0 bases from J, with 6 bases between. Here the CDR3 DNA reads TGTGCCAGTAGTATCGGCACCTCCTACGAGCAGTACTTC. Amino acid sequence: CASSIGTSYEQYF.

V and J are TRBV11-1 and TRBJ1-2; 12 bases line up with TRBD1. Germline lookup yields CDR1 SGHAT and CDR2 FQDESV (reference sequence). Trimming took 4 bases from V and 8 from J; bases not matched to a gene: 11. The CDR3 loop spans 16 amino acids. CDR3 residues: CASSSKGGTGGSGYTF. DNA for the CDR3: TGTGCCAGCAGCTCAAAAGGCGGGACAGGGGGCTCAGGCTACACCTTC.

As regards this clonotype: A clone one base away is much larger, so this may be a read error. The chain has TRBV20-1 and TRBJ2-3; TRBD1 is a possible D gene (5 bases). The DNA end is more similar to TRBJ1-5, so the J call may be wrong. The CDR3 has 14 residues. In germline, CDR1 is DFQATT, CDR2 SNEGSKA (reference sequence). CDR3 DNA sequence: TGCAGTGCTAGTTGGGGGGGAGGCACAGATACGCAGCATTTT. It codes for CSASWGGGTDTQHF.

The chain combines TRBV25-1 with TRBJ2-1; no definite D call. The germline gives CDR1 MGHDK, CDR2 SYGVNS. The CDR3 consists of 14 residues. V was clipped by 6 bases and J by 0 bases, with 9 bases between them. The CDR3 spells CASRADSSYNEQFF. CDR3 DNA sequence: TGTGCCAGCAGGGCGGATTCCTCCTACAATGAGCAGTTCTTC.

This clonotype was observed a few times. A much larger clone lies a single base off, so this may be a read error. The chain is built from TRBV7-9 and TRBJ1-2, with D uncertain. Germline assignment: CDR1 SEHNR and CDR2 FQNEAQ (reference sequence). The CDR3 contains 13 residues. The CDR3 nucleotides read TGTGCCCGCAGCTTAGCTTGGGTAGACGGCTACACCTTC. Encoded protein: CARSLAWVDGYTF.

This clonotype was detected many times. This chain joins TRBV12-3 or TRBV12-4 and TRBJ2-1, with D possibly TRBD1 on 5 matching bases. This CDR3 is 14 amino acids long. The V end was cut by 6 bases, the J end by 3 bases, with 12 bases between. CDR3: CASSTSTGYNEQFF. The CDR3 DNA reads as TGTGCCAGCAGCACGAGCACAGGCTACAATGAGCAGTTCTTC.

This clonotype was seen ten or more times. The chain couples TRBV5-1 to TRBJ2-7, with 12 bases aligning to TRBD2. The germline V gene encodes CDR1 SGHRS and CDR2 YFSETQ. Trimming removed 4 bases from V and 4 bases from J; junction bases left unmatched: 6. There are 15 residues in the CDR3. This chain's CDR3 is CASSNGLAGLYEQYF. DNA for the CDR3: TGCGCCAGCAGCAACGGACTAGCGGGGTTATACGAGCAGTACTTC.

Concerning this clonotype itself: A much bigger clone sits one base away, suggesting this may be a read error. The rearrangement links TRBV16 to TRBJ2-2; D might be TRBD2 (5 bases). CDR3 length: 14 residues. Germline CDR1 KGHSY, CDR2 FQNENV. Here the CDR3 reads CASSHTVNTGELYF. CDR3 in DNA: TGTGCCAGCAGCCATACAGTTAACACCGGGGAGCTGTATTTT.

This sequence joins TRBV6-5 and TRBJ1-2; 8 bases are a match to TRBD1. Germline assignment: CDR1 MNHEY and CDR2 SVGAGI. CDR3 length: 16 amino acids. The ends lost 5 bases at V and 7 bases at J; junction bases unmatched: 15. Here the CDR3 DNA reads TGTGCCAGCAGTCACCCCCCGGACAGGGACATAGGTGGCTACACCTTC. This translates into CASSHPPDRDIGGYTF.